The present T cell receptor (beta chain) was sequenced within a study of cytomegalovirus exposure and HLA in healthy donors. Overall study findings and caveats: Overall, around 160 TCR beta chains were annotated as cytomegalovirus-associated. Upon later analysis, TCR association rates were observed to vary by HLA locus, being highest for DRB1 and lowest for HLA-C. In vitro assays verified that three CMV-associated chains recognized CMV antigens specifically. When analyzed later, a missense DCLRE1C variant was found to be linked to TCR beta V- and J-gene trimming.

This CDR3 is built from 14 residues. The germline CDR1 and CDR2 sequences are LNHDA and SQIVND (reference sequence). Trimming removed 0 bases at V and 5 bases at J, with 10 bases between. 13 Jbeta primers and 60 Vbeta primers were used for the PCR. The assay was immunoSEQ multiplex PCR, and TCRdb's table has in-frame clones only and misses some. This sample carries about 140,000 clones, about 80% of them seen once, and the ten largest clones take over 1%. To note about this clone: Its antigen is currently unknown.

The chain is built from TRBV19 and TRBJ1-1; maybe TRBD1 (6 bases). The source is a male donor in good health and CMV-seropositive. Material: PBMCs. The DNA for the CDR3 is TGTGCCAGTAGTATAGAACAGGGTGGTACTGAAGCTTTCTTT. Translation: CASSIEQGGTEAFF.